This entry concerns a single TCR beta chain. Its specificity is not known. The entry originates in a study of shared clonotypes between healthy human individuals. At the level of the study: Every donor yielded three CD4 naive, three CD4 memory, two CD8 naive and one CD8 memory plate.

The method was immunoSEQ multiplex PCR; TCRdb's version includes in-frame clones alone and lacks a portion of them. This table holds more than 2,000,000 clones, approximately 94% found once. Findings and limits, study-wide: Expectations were that clonotype sharing among donors would be affected by sequencing depth. Shared across four donors were around 5% of the naive CD4 clonotypes.

The CDR3 runs to 15 residues. V was clipped by 0 bases and J by 1 base, with 9 bases between them. Germline V gene lookup returns CDR1 MGHRA and CDR2 YSYEKL. The receptor was isolated from a man between 18 and 35 years old in good health. The sequenced sample consisted of naive CD4+ T cells sorted from blood. The subset: CD45RA+ positively selected. The genes are TRBV4-1 and TRBJ2-5, with D possibly matching TRBD1 (6 bases). The CDR3 DNA is TGCGCCAGCAGCCAAGAGGGGACAATCCAAGAGACCCAGTACTTC. Translating it yields CASSQEGTIQETQYF.